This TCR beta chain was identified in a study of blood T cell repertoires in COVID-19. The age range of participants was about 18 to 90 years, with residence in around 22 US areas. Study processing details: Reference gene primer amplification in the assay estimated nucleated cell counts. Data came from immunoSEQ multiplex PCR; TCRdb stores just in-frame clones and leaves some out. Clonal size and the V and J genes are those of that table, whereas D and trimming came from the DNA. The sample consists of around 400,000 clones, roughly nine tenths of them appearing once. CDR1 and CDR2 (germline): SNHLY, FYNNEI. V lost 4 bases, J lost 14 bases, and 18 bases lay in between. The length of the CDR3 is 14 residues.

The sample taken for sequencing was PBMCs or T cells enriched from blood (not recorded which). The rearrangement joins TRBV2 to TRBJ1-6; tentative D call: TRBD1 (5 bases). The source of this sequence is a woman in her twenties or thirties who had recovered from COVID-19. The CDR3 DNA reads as TGTGCCAGCAGTGGGACAACATCTCGTATAACCCTCCACTTT. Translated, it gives CASSGTTSRITLHF.